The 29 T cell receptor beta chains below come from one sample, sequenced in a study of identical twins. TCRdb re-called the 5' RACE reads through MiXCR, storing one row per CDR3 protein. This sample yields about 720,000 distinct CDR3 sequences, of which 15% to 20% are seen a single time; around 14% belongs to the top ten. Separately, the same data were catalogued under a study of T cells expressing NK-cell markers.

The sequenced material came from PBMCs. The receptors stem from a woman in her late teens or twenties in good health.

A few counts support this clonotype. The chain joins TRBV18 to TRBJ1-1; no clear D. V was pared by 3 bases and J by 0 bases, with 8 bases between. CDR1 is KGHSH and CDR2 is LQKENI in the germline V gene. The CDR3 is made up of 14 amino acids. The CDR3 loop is CASSPAGMNTEAFF. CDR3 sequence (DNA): TGTGCCAGCTCACCCGCGGGGATGAACACTGAAGCTTTCTTT.

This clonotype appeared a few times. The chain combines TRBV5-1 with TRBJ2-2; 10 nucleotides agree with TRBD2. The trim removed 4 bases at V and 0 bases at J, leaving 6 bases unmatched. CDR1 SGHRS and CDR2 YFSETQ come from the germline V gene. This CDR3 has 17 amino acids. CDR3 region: CASSPSSGGTNTGELFF. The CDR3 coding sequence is TGCGCCAGCAGCCCATCTAGCGGGGGCACGAACACCGGGGAGCTGTTTTTT. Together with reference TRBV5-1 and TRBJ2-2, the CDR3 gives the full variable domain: KAGVTQTPRYLIKTRGQQVTLSCSPISGHRSVSWYQQTPGQGLQFLFEYFSETQRNKGNFPGRFSGRQFSNSRSEMNVSTLELGDSALYLCASSPSSGGTNTGELFFGEGSRLTVL.

The CDR3, as DNA: TGTGCCAGCACCGGGTCGGGGGCCGGCGAGCAGTACTTC. This codes for CASTGSGAGEQYF. The chain combines TRBV12-3 or TRBV12-4 with TRBJ2-7; either TRBD1 or TRBD2 may supply D (6 bases each). The V and J ends lost 7 bases and 6 bases respectively, with 16 bases between them. This CDR3 spans 13 amino acids.

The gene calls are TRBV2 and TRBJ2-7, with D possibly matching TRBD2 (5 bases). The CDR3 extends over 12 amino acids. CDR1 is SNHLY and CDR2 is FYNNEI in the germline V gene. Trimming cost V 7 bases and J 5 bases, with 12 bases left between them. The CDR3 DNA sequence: TGTGCCAGCAAGGAGGAAAGTCACGAGCAGTACTTC. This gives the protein CASKEESHEQYF.

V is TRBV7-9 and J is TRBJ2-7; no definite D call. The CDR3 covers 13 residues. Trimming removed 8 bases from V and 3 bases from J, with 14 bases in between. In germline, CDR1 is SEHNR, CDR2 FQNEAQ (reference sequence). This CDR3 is CASRGNRDYEQYF. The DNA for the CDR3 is TGTGCCAGCCGTGGCAACAGAGACTACGAGCAGTACTTC.

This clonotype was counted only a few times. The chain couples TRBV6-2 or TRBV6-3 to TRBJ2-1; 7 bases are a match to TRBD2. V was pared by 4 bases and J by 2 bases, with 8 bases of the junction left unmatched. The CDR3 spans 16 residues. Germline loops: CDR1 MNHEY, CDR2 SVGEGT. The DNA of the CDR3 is TGTGCCAGCAGTTTTCGAGCGGGAACCGCCTACAATGAGCAGTTCTTC. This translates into CASSFRAGTAYNEQFF.

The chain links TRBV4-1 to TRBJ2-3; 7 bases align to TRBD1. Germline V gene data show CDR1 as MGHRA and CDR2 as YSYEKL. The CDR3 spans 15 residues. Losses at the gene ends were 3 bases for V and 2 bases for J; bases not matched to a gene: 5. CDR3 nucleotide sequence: TGCGCCAGCAGCCAGCGACAGGGAGACACAGATACGCAGTATTTT. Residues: CASSQRQGDTDTQYF.

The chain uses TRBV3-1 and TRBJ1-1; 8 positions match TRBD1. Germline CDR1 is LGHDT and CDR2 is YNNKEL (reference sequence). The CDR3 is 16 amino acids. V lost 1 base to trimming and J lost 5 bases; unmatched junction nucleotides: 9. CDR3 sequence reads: CASSQGRTGKRTEAFF. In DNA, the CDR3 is TGTGCCAGCAGCCAAGGACGGACAGGGAAGAGGACTGAAGCTTTCTTT.

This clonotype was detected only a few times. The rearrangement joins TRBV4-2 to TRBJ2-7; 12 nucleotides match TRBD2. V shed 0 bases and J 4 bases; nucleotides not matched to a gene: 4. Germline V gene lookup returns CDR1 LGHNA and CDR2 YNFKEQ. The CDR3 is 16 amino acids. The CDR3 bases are TGTGCCAGCAGCCAAGAGGGGGGACTAGCGGGTTACGAGCAGTACTTC. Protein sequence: CASSQEGGLAGYEQYF.

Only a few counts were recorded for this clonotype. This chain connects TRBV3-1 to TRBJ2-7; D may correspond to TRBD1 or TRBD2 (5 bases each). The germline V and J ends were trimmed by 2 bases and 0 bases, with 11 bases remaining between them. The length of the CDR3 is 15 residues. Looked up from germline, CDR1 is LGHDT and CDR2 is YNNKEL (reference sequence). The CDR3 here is CASSQPGTISYEQYF. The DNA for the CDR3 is TGTGCCAGCAGCCAACCCGGGACCATCTCCTACGAGCAGTACTTC.

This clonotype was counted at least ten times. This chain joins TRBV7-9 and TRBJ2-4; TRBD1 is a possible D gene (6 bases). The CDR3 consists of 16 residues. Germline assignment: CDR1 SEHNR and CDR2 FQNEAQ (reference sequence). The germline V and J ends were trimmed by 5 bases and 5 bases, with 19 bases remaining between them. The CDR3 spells CASSQDSRRPQNIQYF. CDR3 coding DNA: TGTGCCAGCAGCCAGGACAGCCGGAGGCCCCAAAACATTCAGTACTTC.

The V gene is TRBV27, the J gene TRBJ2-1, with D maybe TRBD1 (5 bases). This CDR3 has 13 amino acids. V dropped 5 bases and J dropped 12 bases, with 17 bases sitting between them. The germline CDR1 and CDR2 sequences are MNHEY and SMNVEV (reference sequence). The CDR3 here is CASSPLRGAPQFF. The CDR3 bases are TGTGCCAGCAGTCCCCTCCGTGGGGCCCCGCAGTTCTTC.

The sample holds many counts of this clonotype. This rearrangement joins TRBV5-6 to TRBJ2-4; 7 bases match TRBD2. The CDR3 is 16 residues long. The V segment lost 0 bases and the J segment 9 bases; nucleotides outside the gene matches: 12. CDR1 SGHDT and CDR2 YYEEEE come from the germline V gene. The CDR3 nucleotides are TGTGCCAGCAGCTTGGGATCAGCGGGGACTTTTGTCATTCAGTACTTC. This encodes CASSLGSAGTFVIQYF.

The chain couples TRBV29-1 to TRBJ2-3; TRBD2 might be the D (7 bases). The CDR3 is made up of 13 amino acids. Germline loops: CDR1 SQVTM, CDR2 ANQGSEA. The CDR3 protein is CTGGGAGTDTQYF. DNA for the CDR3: TGCACCGGAGGGGGGGCCGGGACAGATACGCAGTATTTT.

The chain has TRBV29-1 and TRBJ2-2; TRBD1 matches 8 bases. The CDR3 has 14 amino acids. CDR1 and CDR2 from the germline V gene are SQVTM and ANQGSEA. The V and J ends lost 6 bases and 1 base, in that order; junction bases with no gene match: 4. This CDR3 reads CSVPGTGNTGELFF. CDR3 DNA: TGCAGCGTCCCCGGGACAGGGAACACCGGGGAGCTGTTTTTT.

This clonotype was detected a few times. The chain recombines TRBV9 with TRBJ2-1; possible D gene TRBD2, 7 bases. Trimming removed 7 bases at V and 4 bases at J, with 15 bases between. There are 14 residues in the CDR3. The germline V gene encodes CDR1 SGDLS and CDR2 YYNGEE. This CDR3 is CASAGGRVYNEQFF. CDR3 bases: TGTGCCAGCGCCGGGGGGCGAGTTTACAATGAGCAGTTCTTC.

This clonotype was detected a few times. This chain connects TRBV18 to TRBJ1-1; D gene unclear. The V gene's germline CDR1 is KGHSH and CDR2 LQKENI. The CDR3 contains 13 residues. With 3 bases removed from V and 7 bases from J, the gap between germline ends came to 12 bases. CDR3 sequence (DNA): TGTGCCAGCTCACCGGGCGTGAAGAATGAAGCTTTCTTT. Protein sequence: CASSPGVKNEAFF. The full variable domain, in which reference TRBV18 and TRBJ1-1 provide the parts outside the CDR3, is NAGVMQNPRHLVRRRGQEARLRCSPMKGHSHVYWYRQLPEEGLKFMVYLQKENIIDESGMPKERFSAEFPKEGPSILRIQQVVRGDSAAYFCASSPGVKNEAFFGQGTRLTVV.

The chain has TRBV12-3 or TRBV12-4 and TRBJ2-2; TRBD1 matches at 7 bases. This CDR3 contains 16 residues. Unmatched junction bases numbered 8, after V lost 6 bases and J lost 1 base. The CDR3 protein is CASRLGSGGNTGELFF. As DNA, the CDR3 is TGTGCCAGCAGATTGGGGTCAGGGGGGAACACCGGGGAGCTGTTTTTT.

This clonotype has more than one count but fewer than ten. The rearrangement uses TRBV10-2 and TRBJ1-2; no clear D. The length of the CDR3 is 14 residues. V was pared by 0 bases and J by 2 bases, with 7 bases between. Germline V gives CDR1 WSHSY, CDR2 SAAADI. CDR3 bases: TGCGCCAGCAGTGAGTCTGGTGTCAACTATGGCTACACCTTC. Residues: CASSESGVNYGYTF.

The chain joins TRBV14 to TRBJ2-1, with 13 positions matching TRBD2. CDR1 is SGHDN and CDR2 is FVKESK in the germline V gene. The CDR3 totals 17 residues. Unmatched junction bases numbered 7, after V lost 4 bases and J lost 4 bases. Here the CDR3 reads CASSPHGLAGEYNEQFF. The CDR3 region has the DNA TGTGCCAGCAGCCCCCATGGACTAGCGGGGGAGTACAATGAGCAGTTCTTC.

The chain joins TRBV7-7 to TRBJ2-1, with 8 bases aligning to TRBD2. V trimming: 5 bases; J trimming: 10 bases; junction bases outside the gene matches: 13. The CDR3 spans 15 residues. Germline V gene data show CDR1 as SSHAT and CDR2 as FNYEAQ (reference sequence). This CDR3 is CASSPQAGGSLEQFF. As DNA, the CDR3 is TGTGCCAGCAGCCCCCAGGCGGGAGGCTCTTTGGAGCAGTTCTTC.

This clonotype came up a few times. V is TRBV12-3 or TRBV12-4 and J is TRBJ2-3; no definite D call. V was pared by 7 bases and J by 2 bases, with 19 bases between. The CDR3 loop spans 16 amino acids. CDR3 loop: CASTLGANEYTDTQYF. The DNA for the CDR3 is TGTGCCAGCACCCTCGGCGCGAACGAATACACAGATACGCAGTATTTT.

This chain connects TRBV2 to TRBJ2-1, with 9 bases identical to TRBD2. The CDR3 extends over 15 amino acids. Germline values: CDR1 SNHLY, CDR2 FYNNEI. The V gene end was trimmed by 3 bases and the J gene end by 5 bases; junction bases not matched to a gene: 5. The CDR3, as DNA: TGTGCCAGCAGTGAGCAAGCGGGGGGCCACAATGAGCAGTTCTTC. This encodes CASSEQAGGHNEQFF.

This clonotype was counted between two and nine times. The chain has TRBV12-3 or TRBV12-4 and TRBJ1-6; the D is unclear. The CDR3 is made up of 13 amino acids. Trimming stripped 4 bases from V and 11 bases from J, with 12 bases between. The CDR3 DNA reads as TGTGCCAGCAGTTCGGCTGGCCGTCCACCCCTCCACTTT. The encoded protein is CASSSAGRPPLHF.

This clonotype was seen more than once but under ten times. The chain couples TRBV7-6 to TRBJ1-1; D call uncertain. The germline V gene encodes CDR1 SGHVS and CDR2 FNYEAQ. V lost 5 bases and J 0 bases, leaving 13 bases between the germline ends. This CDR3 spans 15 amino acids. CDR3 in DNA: TGTGCCAGCAGCCCCCAAGGTTACCTGAACACTGAAGCTTTCTTT. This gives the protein CASSPQGYLNTEAFF.

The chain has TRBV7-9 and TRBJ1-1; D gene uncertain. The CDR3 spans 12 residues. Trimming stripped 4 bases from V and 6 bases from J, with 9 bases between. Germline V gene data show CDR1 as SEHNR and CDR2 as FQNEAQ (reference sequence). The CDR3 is CASSYVQAEAFF. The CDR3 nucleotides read TGTGCCAGCAGCTATGTCCAGGCTGAAGCTTTCTTT.

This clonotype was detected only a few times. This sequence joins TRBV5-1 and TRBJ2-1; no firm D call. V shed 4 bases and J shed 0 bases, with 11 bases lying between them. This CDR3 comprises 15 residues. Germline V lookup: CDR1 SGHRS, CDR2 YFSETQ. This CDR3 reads CASSPAMNSYNEQFF. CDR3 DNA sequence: TGCGCCAGCAGCCCAGCCATGAACTCCTACAATGAGCAGTTCTTC.

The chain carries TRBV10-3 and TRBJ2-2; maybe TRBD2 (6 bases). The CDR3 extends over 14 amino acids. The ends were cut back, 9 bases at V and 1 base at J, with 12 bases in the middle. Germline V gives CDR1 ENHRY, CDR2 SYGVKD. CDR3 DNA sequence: TGTGCCATACGGACTAATGGGAACACCGGGGAGCTGTTTTTT. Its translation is CAIRTNGNTGELFF.

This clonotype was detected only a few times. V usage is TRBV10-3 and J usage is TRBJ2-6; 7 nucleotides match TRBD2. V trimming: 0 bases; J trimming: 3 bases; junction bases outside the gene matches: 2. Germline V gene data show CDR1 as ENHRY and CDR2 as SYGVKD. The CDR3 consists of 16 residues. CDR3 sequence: CAISESGGFGANVLTF. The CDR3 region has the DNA TGTGCCATCAGTGAGTCGGGAGGGTTTGGGGCCAACGTCCTGACTTTC.